A single sample gave rise to the 15 T cell receptor beta chains below, sequenced in a study of cytomegalovirus exposure and HLA in healthy donors. 60 Vbeta and 13 Jbeta primers were used in PCR. The data were produced by immunoSEQ multiplex PCR, yet TCRdb's version contains in-frame clones alone and is incomplete. The sample includes 150,000 to 200,000 clones, 79% of them seen just once. Sequencing was carried out using PBMCs. These receptors came from a young woman in good health and CMV-seropositive.

The chain uses TRBV5-1 and TRBJ1-3; maybe TRBD1 (6 bases). The CDR3 length is 15 residues. In germline, CDR1 is SGHRS, CDR2 YFSETQ. V was cut by 4 bases and J by 1 base, with 12 bases left in between. DNA for the CDR3: TGCGCCAGCAGCCCCCTACAGGGTTCTGGAAACACCATATATTTT. This codes for CASSPLQGSGNTIYF.

This chain links TRBV4-2 with TRBJ1-1; D possibly corresponds to TRBD1 (6 bases). Germline V gives CDR1 LGHNA, CDR2 YNFKEQ. V lost 3 bases to trimming and J lost 1 base, with 12 bases between them. The CDR3 sequence is 15 residues long. CDR3: CASSQVGATNTEAFF. CDR3 in DNA: TGTGCCAGCAGCCAGGTGGGGGCAACGAACACTGAAGCTTTCTTT.

In the case of this clone: The same CDR3 arises from other DNA sequences in this sample as well. The chain recombines TRBV5-1 with TRBJ2-1, with a weak D call TRBD1 (5 bases). The CDR3 is made up of 14 amino acids. CDR1 and CDR2 (germline): SGHRS, YFSETQ. Trimming cost V 0 bases and J 6 bases, with 10 bases left between them. The CDR3 coding sequence is TGCGCCAGCAGCTTGGGGCAGGGCGGCAATGAGCAGTTCTTC. It specifies CASSLGQGGNEQFF.

This chain links TRBV18 with TRBJ2-3; D is ambiguous. V was trimmed by 4 bases and J by 6 bases, leaving 11 bases between them. Germline CDR1 reads KGHSH; CDR2 reads LQKENI. This CDR3 region has 13 residues. In nucleotides, the CDR3 is TGTGCCAGCTCACTCGTATTCGGGGATACGCAGTATTTT. This sequence encodes CASSLVFGDTQYF.

The chain links TRBV19 to TRBJ1-2, with 9 bases aligning to TRBD1. Germline trimming cut 7 bases from V and 3 bases from J; bases unmatched to any gene: 9. Looked up from germline, CDR1 is LNHDA and CDR2 is SQIVND (reference sequence). The CDR3 is 15 amino acids. CDR3 bases: TGTGCCAGTACTCCGTGGGACAGGGAGGACTATGGCTACACCTTC. It specifies CASTPWDREDYGYTF.

V and J are TRBV9 and TRBJ2-7; D is undetermined. Per germline, CDR1 SGDLS and CDR2 YYNGEE. Trimming shortened V by 2 bases and J by 2 bases, and 11 bases separated the two germline ends. The CDR3 length is 14 residues. The CDR3 sequence is CASSVNPGPYEQYF. Written as DNA, the CDR3 is TGTGCCAGCAGCGTTAACCCAGGTCCCTACGAGCAGTACTTC.

The V gene is TRBV6-1, the J gene TRBJ1-3; 7 bases line up with TRBD1. The germline CDR1 and CDR2 sequences are MNHNS and SASEGT. Trimming took 0 bases from V and 9 from J; bases not matched to a gene: 14. The CDR3 is made up of 17 amino acids. The CDR3 sequence is CASSEALLWQGEITIYF. In DNA form, the CDR3 reads TGTGCCAGCAGTGAAGCGCTTTTATGGCAGGGGGAAATCACCATATATTTT.

The chain has TRBV7-9 and TRBJ2-7; 7 positions agree with TRBD1. This CDR3 is 15 amino acids long. Germline CDR1 SEHNR, CDR2 FQNEAQ (reference sequence). V lost 5 bases, J lost 2 bases, and 9 bases stayed unmatched. In DNA form, the CDR3 reads TGTGCCAGCAGCGGACAGGTGGACCTAACCTACGAGCAGTACTTC. Translating it yields CASSGQVDLTYEQYF.

This clone has more than one count but fewer than ten. The chain has TRBV11-2 and TRBJ1-2, with D unresolved. Germline CDR1 is SGHAT and CDR2 is FQNNGV. The V end lost 6 bases, the J end lost 1 base, and 9 bases lay between the germline ends. This CDR3 is 13 amino acids long. The CDR3 DNA sequence: TGTGCCAGCAGTCCCGGGGTTAACTATGGCTACACCTTC. It is translated as CASSPGVNYGYTF.

The chain employs TRBV13 and TRBJ2-7; tentative D call: TRBD2 (5 bases). Germline lookup yields CDR1 PRHDT and CDR2 FYEKMQ (reference sequence). Trimming left V 5 bases short and J 3 bases short, with 14 bases between. There are 14 residues in the CDR3. CDR3 in amino acids: CASSDPAGRYEQYF. The CDR3 nucleotides read TGTGCCAGCAGCGACCCGGCGGGTCGCTACGAGCAGTACTTC.

This chain uses TRBV6-5 with TRBJ2-7, with D perhaps TRBD1 (6 bases). Germline V gene lookup returns CDR1 MNHEY and CDR2 SVGAGI. The CDR3 totals 14 residues. Trimming stripped 6 bases from V and 0 bases from J, with 12 bases between. The CDR3 DNA is TGTGCCAGCAGCGATCGGGACAACTCCTACGAGCAGTACTTC. Encoded protein: CASSDRDNSYEQYF.

The V gene is TRBV5-4, the J gene TRBJ2-7, with unresolved D. Germline lookup yields CDR1 SGHNT and CDR2 YYREEE (reference sequence). Trimming took 0 bases from V and 1 from J, leaving 8 bases between them. CDR3 length: 14 residues. The CDR3 loop reads CASSLDRESYEQYF. The CDR3 coding sequence is TGTGCCAGCAGCTTGGACAGAGAATCCTACGAGCAGTACTTC. Variable domain in full (rest from reference TRBV5-4 and TRBJ2-7): ETGVTQSPTHLIKTRGQQVTLRCSSQSGHNTVSWYQQALGQGPQFIFQYYREEENGRGNFPPRFSGLQFPNYSSELNVNALELDDSALYLCASSLDRESYEQYFGPGTRLTVT.

A note on this clone: One end of the junction fails to match germline, which may point to a read error. J is TRBJ2-1 and V is TRBV9, with TRBD1 as a possible D gene (6 bases). Germline-derived CDR1 and CDR2 are SGDLS and YYNGEE. The length of the CDR3 is 15 residues. This CDR3 is CAGSVGQQTYNEQFF. CDR3 nucleotide sequence: TGTGCCGGCAGCGTAGGACAGCAAACCTACAATGAGCAGTTCTTC. The variable domain in full, with the rest retrieved from reference TRBV9 and TRBJ2-1, is DSGVTQTPKHLITATGQRVTLRCSPRSGDLSVYWYQQSLDQGLQFLIQYYNGEERAKGNILERFSAQQFPDLHSELNLSSLELGDSALYFCAGSVGQQTYNEQFFGPGTRLTVL.

The V gene is TRBV10-3, the J gene TRBJ2-1; 10 bases are shared with TRBD2. Germline V gene data show CDR1 as ENHRY and CDR2 as SYGVKD. The J segment lost 5 bases and the V segment lost 6 bases, leaving 7 bases of the junction unmatched. The CDR3 covers 15 residues. This chain's CDR3 is CAISAGTSVDNEQFF. In nucleotides, the CDR3 is TGTGCCATCAGCGCCGGGACTAGCGTAGACAATGAGCAGTTCTTC.

This clone occurred once. The genes are TRBV30 and TRBJ1-4; tentative D call: TRBD1 (5 bases). Looked up from germline, CDR1 is GTSNPN and CDR2 is SVGIG (reference sequence). This CDR3 is built from 15 residues. Trimming cost V 3 bases and J 0 bases, with 11 bases left between them. The chain's CDR3 is CAWRDSPATNEKLFF. DNA for the CDR3: TGTGCCTGGAGAGACAGCCCTGCAACTAATGAAAAACTGTTTTTT.